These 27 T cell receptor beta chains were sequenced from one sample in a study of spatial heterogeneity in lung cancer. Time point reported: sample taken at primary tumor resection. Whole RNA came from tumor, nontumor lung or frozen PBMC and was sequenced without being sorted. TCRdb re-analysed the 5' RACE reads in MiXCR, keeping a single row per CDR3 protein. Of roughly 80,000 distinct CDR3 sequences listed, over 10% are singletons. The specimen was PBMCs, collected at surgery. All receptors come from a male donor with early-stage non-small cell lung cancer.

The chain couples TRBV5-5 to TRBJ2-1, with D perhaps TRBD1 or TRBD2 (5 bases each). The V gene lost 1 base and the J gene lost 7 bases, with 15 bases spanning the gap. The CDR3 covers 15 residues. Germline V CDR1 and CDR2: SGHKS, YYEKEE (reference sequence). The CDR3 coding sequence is TGTGCCAGCAGCTTGACCCTAGGGACGGGGAATGAGCAGTTCTTC. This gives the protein CASSLTLGTGNEQFF. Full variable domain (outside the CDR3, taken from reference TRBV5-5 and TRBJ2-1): DAGVTQSPTHLIKTRGQQVTLRCSPISGHKSVSWYQQVLGQGPQFIFQYYEKEERGRGNFPDRFSARQFPNYSSELNVNALLLGDSALYLCASSLTLGTGNEQFFGPGTRLTVL.

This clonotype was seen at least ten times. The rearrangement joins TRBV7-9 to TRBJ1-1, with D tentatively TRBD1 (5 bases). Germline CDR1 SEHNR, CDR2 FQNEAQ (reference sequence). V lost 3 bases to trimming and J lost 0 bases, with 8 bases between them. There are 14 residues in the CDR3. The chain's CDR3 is CASSLTTVNTEAFF. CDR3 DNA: TGTGCCAGCAGCTTGACGACAGTGAACACTGAAGCTTTCTTT.

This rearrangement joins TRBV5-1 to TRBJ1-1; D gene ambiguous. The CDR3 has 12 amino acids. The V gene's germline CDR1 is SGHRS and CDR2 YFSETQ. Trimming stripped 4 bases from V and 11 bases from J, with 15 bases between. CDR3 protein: CASSDETPGAFF. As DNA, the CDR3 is TGCGCCAGCAGCGACGAGACCCCGGGCGCTTTCTTT. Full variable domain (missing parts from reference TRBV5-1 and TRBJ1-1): KAGVTQTPRYLIKTRGQQVTLSCSPISGHRSVSWYQQTPGQGLQFLFEYFSETQRNKGNFPGRFSGRQFSNSRSEMNVSTLELGDSALYLCASSDETPGAFFGQGTRLTVV.

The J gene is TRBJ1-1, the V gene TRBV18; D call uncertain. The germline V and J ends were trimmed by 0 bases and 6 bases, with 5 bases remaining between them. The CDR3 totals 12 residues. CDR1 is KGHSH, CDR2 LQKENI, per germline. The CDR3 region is CASSPPGSEAFF. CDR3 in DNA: TGTGCCAGCTCACCACCGGGATCTGAAGCTTTCTTT.

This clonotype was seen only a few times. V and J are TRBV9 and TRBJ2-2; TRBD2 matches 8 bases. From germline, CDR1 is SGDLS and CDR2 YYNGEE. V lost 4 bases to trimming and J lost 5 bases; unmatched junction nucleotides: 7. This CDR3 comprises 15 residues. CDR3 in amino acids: CASSPRTSQTGELFF. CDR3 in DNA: TGTGCCAGCAGCCCCCGGACTAGCCAAACCGGGGAGCTGTTTTTT.

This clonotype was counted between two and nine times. The CDR3 is CASSRTETGLYNEQFF. The CDR3 DNA sequence: TGTGCCAGCAGCCGGACCGAGACAGGCCTCTACAATGAGCAGTTCTTC. The gene calls are TRBV21-1 and TRBJ2-1; the table calls TRBD1, which could not be checked here. TRBV21-1 is a listed pseudogene. The CDR3 consists of 16 residues.

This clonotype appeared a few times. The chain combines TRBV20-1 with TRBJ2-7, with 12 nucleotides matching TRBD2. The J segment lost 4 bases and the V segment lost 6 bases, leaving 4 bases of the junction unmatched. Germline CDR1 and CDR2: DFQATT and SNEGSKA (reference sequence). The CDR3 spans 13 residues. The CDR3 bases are TGCAGTGCAAGGACTAGCGGGAATTACGAGCAGTACTTC. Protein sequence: CSARTSGNYEQYF.

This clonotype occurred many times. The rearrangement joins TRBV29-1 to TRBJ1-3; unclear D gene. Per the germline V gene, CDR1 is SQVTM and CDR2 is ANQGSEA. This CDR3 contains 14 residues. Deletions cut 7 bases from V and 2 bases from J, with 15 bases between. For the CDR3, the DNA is TGCAGCGCCGCCGCGCTAGGGCCTGGAAACACCATATATTTT. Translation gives CSAAALGPGNTIYF.

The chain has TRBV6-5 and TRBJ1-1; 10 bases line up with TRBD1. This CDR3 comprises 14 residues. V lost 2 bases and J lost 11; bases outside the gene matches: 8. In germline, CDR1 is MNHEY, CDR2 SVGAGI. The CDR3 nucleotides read TGTGCCAGCAGTTACACAGGGACAGGGGTTAACGCTTTCTTT. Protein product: CASSYTGTGVNAFF.

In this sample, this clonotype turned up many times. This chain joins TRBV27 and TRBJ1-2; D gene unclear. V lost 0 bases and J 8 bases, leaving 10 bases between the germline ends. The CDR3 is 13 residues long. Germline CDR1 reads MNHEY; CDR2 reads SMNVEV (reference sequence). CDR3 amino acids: CASSLSAPSGYTF. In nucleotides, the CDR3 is TGTGCCAGCAGTTTATCCGCGCCATCCGGCTACACCTTC.

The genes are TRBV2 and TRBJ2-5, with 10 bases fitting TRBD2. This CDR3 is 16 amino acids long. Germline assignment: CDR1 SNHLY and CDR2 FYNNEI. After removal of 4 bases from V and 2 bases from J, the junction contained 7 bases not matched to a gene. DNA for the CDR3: TGTGCCAGCAGTGTTAACGGACTAGCGGTTCAAGAGACCCAGTACTTC. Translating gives CASSVNGLAVQETQYF.

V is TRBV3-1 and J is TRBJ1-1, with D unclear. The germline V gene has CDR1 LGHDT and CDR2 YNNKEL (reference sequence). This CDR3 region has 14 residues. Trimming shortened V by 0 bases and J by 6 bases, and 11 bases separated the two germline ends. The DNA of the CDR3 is TGTGCCAGCAGCCAAGAAACGGATTTTGCTGAAGCTTTCTTT. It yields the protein CASSQETDFAEAFF.

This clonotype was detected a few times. The CDR3 region has the DNA TGTGCCAGCAGCTTAGGCCCAGATACGCAGTATTTT. This gives the protein CASSLGPDTQYF. The chain links TRBV7-2 to TRBJ2-3; D ambiguous. Germline lookup yields CDR1 SGHTA and CDR2 FQGNSA. Trimming shortened V by 1 base and J by 4 bases, and 3 bases separated the two germline ends. This CDR3 has 12 amino acids.

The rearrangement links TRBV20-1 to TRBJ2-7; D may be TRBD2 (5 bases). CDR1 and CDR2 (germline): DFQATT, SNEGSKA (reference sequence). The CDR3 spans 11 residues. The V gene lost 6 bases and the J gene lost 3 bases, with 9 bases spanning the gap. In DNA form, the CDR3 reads TGCAGTGCCAGCGACTACTACGAGCAGTACTTC. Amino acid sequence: CSASDYYEQYF.

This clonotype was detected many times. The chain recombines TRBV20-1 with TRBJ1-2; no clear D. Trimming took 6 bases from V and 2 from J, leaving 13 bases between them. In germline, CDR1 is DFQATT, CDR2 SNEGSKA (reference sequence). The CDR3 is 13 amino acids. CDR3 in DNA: TGCAGTGCCCAGACGGCAGGAAACTATGGCTACACCTTC. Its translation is CSAQTAGNYGYTF.

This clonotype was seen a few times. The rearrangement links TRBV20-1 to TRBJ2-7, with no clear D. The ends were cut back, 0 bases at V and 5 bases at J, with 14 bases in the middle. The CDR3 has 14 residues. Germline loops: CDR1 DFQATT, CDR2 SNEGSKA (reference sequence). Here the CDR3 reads CSARDPDRSHEQYF. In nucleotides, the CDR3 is TGCAGTGCTAGAGATCCGGACCGTTCGCACGAGCAGTACTTC.

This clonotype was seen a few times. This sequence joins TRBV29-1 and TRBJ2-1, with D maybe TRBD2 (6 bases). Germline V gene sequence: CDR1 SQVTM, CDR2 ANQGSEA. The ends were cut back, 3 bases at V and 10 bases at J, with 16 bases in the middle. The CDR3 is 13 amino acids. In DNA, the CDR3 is TGCAGCGTTGACTCACGGGAGAGACGGGAGCAGTTCTTC. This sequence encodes CSVDSRERREQFF.

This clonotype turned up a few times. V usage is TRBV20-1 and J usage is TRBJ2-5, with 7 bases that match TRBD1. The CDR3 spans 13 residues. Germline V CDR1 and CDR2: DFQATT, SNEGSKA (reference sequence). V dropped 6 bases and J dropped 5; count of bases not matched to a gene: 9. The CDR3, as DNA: TGCAGTGCGTTACCGGGACAGCCGGAGACCCAGTACTTC. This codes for CSALPGQPETQYF.

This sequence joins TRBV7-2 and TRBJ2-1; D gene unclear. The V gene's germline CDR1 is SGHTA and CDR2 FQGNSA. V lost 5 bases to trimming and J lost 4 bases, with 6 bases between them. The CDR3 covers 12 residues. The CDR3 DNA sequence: TGTGCCAGCAGCGCGATTTACAATGAGCAGTTCTTC. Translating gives CASSAIYNEQFF.

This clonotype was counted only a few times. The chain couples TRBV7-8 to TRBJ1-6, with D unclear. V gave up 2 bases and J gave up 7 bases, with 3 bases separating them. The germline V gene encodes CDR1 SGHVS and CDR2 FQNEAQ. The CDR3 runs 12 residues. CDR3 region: CASSLLNSPLHF. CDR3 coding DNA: TGTGCCAGCAGCTTACTGAATTCACCCCTCCACTTT.

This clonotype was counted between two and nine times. This chain's CDR3 is CSVVGTVSYEQYF. The CDR3 nucleotides read TGCAGCGTTGTGGGGACAGTTTCCTACGAGCAGTACTTC. The chain employs TRBV29-1 and TRBJ2-7, with 7 bases aligning to TRBD1. The germline CDR1 and CDR2 sequences are SQVTM and ANQGSEA. CDR3 length: 13 amino acids. V shed 4 bases and J 1 base; nucleotides not matched to a gene: 4.

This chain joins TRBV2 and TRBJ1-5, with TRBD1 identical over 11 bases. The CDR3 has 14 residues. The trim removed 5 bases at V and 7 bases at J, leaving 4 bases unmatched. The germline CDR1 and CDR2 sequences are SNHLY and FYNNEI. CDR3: CASSRTGGGQPQHF. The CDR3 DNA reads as TGTGCCAGCAGTAGGACAGGGGGCGGGCAGCCCCAGCATTTT. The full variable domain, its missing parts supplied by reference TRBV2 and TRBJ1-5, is EPEVTQTPSHQVTQMGQEVILRCVPISNHLYFYWYRQILGQKVEFLVSFYNNEISEKSEIFDDQFSVERPDGSNFTLKIRSTKLEDSAMYFCASSRTGGGQPQHFGDGTRLSIL.

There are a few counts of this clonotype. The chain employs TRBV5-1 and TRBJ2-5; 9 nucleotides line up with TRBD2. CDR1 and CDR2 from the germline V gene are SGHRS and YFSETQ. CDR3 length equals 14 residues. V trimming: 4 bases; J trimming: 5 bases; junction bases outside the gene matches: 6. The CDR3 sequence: CASSPGTSSETQYF. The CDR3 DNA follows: TGCGCCAGCAGCCCCGGGACTAGCTCGGAGACCCAGTACTTC.

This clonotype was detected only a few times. The CDR3 protein is CASSYRQGQYGANVLTF. Written as DNA, the CDR3 is TGTGCCAGCAGTTACAGACAGGGGCAATACGGGGCCAACGTCCTGACTTTC. The genes are TRBV6-6 and TRBJ2-6, with 8 bases aligning to TRBD1. V shed 2 bases and J 4 bases; nucleotides not matched to a gene: 7. Per germline, CDR1 MNHNY and CDR2 SVGAGI (reference sequence). The CDR3 totals 17 residues.

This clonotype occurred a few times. The DNA for the CDR3 is TGTGCCAGCTCACCACCCTCTGGGGCCAACGTCCTGACTTTC. Protein: CASSPPSGANVLTF. The V gene is TRBV18, the J gene TRBJ2-6, with no clear D. The V and J ends lost 0 bases and 0 bases respectively, with 0 bases between them. CDR1 is KGHSH, CDR2 LQKENI, per germline. The CDR3 is 14 amino acids.

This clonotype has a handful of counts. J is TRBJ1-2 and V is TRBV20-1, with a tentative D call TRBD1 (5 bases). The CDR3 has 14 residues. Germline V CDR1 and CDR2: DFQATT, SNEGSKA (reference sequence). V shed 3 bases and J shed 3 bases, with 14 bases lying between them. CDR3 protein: CSASGDGGYYGYTF. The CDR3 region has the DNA TGCAGTGCTAGCGGGGACGGCGGATACTATGGCTACACCTTC.

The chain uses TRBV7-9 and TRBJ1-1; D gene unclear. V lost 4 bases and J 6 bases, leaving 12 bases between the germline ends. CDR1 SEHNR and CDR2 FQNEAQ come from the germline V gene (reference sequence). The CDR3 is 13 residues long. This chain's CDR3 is CASSSWLEPEAFF. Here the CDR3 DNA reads TGTGCCAGCAGCTCGTGGCTGGAGCCTGAAGCTTTCTTT. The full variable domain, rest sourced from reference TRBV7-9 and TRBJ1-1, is DTGVSQNPRHKITKRGQNVTFRCDPISEHNRLYWYRQTLGQGPEFLTYFQNEAQLEKSRLLSDRFSAERPKGSFSTLEIQRTEQGDSAMYLCASSSWLEPEAFFGQGTRLTVV.